The subject of this entry is one T cell receptor beta chain. This entry belongs to a study of blood T cell repertoires in COVID-19. Study as a whole: The origin of the acute and convalescent COVID-19 samples was the United States, Italy and Spain. Sources were T cells, B-cell-depleted T cells, or PBMCs; the material itself was cDNA or gDNA.

Participants spanned ages about 18 to 95 years and resided in 20 to 25 US areas. Repertoires were generated with immunoSEQ multiplex PCR, while TCRdb's copy carries only in-frame clones and drops some. The table lists about 250,000 clones, over 75% of them singletons. This sequence was found in a woman younger than 30 who had recovered from COVID-19. Sequenced input: PBMCs or T cells enriched from blood (not recorded which).

The CDR3 loop reads CASSISIRNTEAFF. The CDR3 bases are TGTGCCAGTAGTATATCCATTAGAAACACTGAAGCTTTCTTT. V usage is TRBV19 and J usage is TRBJ1-1; D gene ambiguous. The V gene's germline CDR1 is LNHDA and CDR2 SQIVND (reference sequence). The CDR3 loop spans 14 amino acids. The V gene lost 2 bases and the J gene lost 2 bases, with 9 bases spanning the gap.